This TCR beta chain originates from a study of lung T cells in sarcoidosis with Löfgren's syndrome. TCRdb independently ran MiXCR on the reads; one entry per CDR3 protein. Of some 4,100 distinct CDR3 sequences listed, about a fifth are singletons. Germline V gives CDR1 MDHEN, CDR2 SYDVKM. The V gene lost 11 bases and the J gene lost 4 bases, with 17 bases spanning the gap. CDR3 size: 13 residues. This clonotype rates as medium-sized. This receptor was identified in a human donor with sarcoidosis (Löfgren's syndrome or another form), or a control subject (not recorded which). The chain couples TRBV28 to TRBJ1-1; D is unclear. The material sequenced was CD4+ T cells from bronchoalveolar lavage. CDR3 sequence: CALSQPGFTEAFF. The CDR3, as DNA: TGTGCCCTATCACAGCCGGGGTTCACTGAAGCTTTCTTT.